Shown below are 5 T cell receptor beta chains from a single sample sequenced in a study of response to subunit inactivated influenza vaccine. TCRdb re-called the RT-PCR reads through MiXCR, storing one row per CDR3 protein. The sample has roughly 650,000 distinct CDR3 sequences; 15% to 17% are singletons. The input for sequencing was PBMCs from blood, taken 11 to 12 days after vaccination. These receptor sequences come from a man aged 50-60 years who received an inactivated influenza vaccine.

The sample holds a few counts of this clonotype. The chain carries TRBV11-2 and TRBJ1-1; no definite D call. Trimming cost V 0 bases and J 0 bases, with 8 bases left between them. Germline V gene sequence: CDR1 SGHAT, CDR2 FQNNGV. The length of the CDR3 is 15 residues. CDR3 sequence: CASSLDPAMNTEAFF. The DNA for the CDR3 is TGTGCCAGCAGCTTAGATCCAGCCATGAACACTGAAGCTTTCTTT.

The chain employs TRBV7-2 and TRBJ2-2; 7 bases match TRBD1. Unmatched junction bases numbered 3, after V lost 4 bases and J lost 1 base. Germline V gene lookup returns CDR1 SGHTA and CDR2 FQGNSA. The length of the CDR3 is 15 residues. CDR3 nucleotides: TGTGCCAGCAGCTACCACAGGGGGAACACCGGGGAGCTGTTTTTT. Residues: CASSYHRGNTGELFF.

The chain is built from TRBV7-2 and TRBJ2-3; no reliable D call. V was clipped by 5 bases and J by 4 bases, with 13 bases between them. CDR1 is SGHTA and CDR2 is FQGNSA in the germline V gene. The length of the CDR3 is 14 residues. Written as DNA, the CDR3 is TGTGCCAGCAGCCCGAACACGGGTCCAGATACGCAGTATTTT. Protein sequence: CASSPNTGPDTQYF.

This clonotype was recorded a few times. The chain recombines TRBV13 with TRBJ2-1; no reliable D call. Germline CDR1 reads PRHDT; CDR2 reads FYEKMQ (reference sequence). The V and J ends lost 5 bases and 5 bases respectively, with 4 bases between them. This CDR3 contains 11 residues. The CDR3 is CASSIHNEQFF. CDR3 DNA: TGTGCCAGCAGCATTCACAATGAGCAGTTCTTC.

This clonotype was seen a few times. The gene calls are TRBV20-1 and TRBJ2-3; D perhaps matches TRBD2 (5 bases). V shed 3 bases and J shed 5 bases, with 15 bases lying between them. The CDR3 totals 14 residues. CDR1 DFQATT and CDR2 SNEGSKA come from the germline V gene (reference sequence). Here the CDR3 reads CSARRERMGDTQYF. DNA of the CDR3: TGCAGTGCTAGGAGGGAAAGGATGGGAGATACGCAGTATTTT.